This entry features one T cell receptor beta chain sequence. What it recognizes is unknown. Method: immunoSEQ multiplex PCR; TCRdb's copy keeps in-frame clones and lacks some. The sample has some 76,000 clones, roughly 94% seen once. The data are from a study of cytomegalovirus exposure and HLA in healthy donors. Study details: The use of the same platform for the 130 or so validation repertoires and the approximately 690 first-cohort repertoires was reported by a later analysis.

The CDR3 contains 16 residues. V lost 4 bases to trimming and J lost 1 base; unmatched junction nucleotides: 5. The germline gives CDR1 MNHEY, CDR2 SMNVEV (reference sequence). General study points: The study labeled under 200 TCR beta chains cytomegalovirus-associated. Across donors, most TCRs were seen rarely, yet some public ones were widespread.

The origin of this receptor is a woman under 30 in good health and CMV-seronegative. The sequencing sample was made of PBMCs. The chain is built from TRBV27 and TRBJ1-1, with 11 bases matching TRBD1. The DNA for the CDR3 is TGTGCCAGCAGTTCCAGGACAGGGGGCAGGAACACTGAAGCTTTCTTT. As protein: CASSSRTGGRNTEAFF.